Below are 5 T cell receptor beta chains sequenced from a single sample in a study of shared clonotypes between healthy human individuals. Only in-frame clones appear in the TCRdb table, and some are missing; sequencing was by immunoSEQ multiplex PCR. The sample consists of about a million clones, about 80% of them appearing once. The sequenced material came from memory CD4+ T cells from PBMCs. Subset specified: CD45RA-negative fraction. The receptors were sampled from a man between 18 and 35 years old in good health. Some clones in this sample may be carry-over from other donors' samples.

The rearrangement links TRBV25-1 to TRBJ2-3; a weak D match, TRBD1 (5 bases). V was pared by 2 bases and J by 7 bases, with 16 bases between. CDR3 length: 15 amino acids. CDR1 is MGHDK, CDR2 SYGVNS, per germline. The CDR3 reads CASSEDRGRLYTQYF. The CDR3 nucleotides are TGTGCCAGCAGTGAAGATAGGGGCAGGCTTTATACGCAGTATTTT.

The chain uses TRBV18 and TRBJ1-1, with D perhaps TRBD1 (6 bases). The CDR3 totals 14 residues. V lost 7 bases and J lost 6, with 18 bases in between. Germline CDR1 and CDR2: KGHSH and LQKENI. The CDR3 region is CASYLGQPYSEAFF. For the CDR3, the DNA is TGTGCCAGCTATCTAGGACAGCCATATTCTGAAGCTTTCTTT.

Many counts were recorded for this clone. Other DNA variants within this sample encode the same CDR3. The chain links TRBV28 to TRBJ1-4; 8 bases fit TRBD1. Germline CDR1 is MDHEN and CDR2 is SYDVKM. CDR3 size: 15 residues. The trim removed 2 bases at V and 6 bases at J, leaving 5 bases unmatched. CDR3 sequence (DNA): TGTGCCAGCAGTTTACCCGGACAGGGATATGAAAAACTGTTTTTT. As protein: CASSLPGQGYEKLFF.

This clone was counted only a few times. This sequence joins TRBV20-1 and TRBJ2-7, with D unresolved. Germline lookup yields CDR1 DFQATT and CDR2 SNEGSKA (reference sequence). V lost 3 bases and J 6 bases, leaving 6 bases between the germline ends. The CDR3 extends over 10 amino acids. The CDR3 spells CSASPVEQYF. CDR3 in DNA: TGCAGTGCTAGTCCCGTCGAGCAGTACTTC.

The CDR3 DNA reads as TGCGCCAGCAGCTTGGCGGGGGAACCCAATCAGCCCCAGCATTTT. It codes for CASSLAGEPNQPQHF. The V and J genes are TRBV5-1 and TRBJ1-5; D perhaps matches TRBD1 (5 bases). V lost 0 bases and J lost 3, with 10 bases in between. The CDR3 has 15 residues. The germline gives CDR1 SGHRS, CDR2 YFSETQ.